This T cell receptor (beta chain) was obtained from a study of blood T cell repertoires in COVID-19 (dated by TCRdb to the early 2020s). Study-wide context: Samples covering the acute and convalescent phases of COVID-19 were provided by collaborators in the United States, Italy and Spain. Sample metadata almost always included a de-identified subject ID, COVID-19 status, age in years and sex. The prospective study material was composed of cDNA or gDNA derived from T cells, B-cell-depleted T cells, or PBMCs. The repertoires were made available in a free public database intended to serve as a resource for research on the immune response to SARS-CoV-2. Subjects who had been exposed to COVID-19, were actively infected with it, or had recovered from it provided the deeply sampled blood TCRbeta repertoires that made up the dataset. Where available, HLA class I and class II types were taken from metadata supplied by the sample provider and were not determined by assay-based typing. The samples were drawn from two sources: the first 160 participants of the ongoing ImmuneRACE study, and 950 to 1,500 subjects contributed by 6 global collaborators.

On this clone itself: Its antigen is unknown. Per-nucleotide qualities are absent, and no much larger clonotype sits a single base away. The same CDR3 arises from other DNA sequences in this sample as well.

The CDR3 goes from the cysteine to the phenylalanine over 14 residues. The CDR3 DNA has 42 bases and is translated from base 1. The germline V gene encodes CDR1 MNHEY and CDR2 SMNVEV (reference sequence). Trimming removed 4 bases from V and 0 bases from J; the gene matches leave 0 bases unexplained. The immunoSEQ Assay, a bias-controlled multiplex PCR, was used to amplify TCRbeta CDR3 regions from genomic DNA. The authors' analysis ran thus. The number of nucleated cells in each sample was estimated from the amplification of reference gene primers within the assay. To quantify the absolute abundance of each unique TCRbeta CDR3 rearrangement, sequence reads were collapsed and filtered. Productive Simpson clonality was computed per sample as the square root of Simpson's diversity index over productive rearrangements. The clones in this table, taken by TCRdb from immuneACCESS, are in-frame only. Not every clone is retained; where verified, under half of the shortfall comes from an unresolved V gene, and the cause of the rest is unknown. The DNA gave D and trimming, while V, J and clone size come from that table. This sample comprises some 510,000 clones, roughly 90% of them detected only once. The top ten clones comprise less than 2% of the sample.

Study-wide findings and limitations: The quantity of clinical and demographic metadata differed by source and by participant and was supplied without curation.

In the prospective study, participants were roughly 18 to 100 years old, resided in about 25 geographic areas of the United States, and were enrolled through a virtual design. Cohort assignment in the prospective study relied on participant-reported clinical history from a screening survey and a study questionnaire. Recovered participants in ImmuneRACE Cohort 3 were defined by two consecutive negative NP/OP PCR tests, clearance by a healthcare professional, or resolution of symptoms. In the prospective study, mobile phlebotomists collected whole blood, serum and a nasopharyngeal or oropharyngeal swab from each participant. Participants in the prospective study had the option to provide additional blood draws and questionnaires over an approximately 2-month period. Blood samples from the prospective study were shipped frozen or at room temperature prior to DNA extraction.

This clonotype originated in a woman in her forties who had recovered from COVID-19. Recombination linked TRBV27 to TRBJ2-1; 7 of the junction bases match TRBD1. Sequencing used PBMCs or T cells enriched from blood (not recorded which). Here the CDR3 is given as CASSSGGSYNEQFF. The DNA sequence reads TGTGCCAGCAGTTCAGGGGGCTCCTACAATGAGCAGTTCTTC.